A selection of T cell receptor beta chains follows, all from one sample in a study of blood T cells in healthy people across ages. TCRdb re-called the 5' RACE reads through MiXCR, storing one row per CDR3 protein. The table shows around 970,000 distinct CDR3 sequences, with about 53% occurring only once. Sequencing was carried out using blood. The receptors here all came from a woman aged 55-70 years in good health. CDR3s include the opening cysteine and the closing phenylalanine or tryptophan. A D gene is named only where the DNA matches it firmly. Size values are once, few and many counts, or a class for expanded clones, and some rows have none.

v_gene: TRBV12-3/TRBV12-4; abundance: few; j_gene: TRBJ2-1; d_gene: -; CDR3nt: TGTGCCAGCAGTTCCCCGGGTGGATGGGTTATTAATGAGCAGTTCTTC; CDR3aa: CASSSPGGWVINEQFF
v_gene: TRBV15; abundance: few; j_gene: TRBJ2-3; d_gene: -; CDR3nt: TGTGCCACCAGCAGAGAAGGCGGGAATGGGCTTTATAGCACAGATACGCAGTATTTT; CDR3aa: CATSREGGNGLYSTDTQYF
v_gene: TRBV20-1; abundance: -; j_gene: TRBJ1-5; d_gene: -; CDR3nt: TGCAGTGCTAGAGAAGCGGGGTTGCAGCCCCAGCATTTT; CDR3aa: CSAREAGLQPQHF
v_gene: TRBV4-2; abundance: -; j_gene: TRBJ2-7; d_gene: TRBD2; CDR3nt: TGTGCCAGCAGCCTGCTAGCGGGAGACGCCCCTAGCTACGACGAGCAGTACTTC; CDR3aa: CASSLLAGDAPSYDEQYF
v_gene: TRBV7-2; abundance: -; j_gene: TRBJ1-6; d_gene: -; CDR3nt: TGTGCCAGCAGCACCGGGACGGGGAATAATTCACCCCTCCACTTT; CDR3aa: CASSTGTGNNSPLHF
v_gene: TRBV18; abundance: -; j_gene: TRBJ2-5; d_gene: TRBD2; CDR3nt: TGTGCCAGCTCACTTACTAGCGATCAAGAGACCCAGTACTTC; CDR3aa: CASSLTSDQETQYF
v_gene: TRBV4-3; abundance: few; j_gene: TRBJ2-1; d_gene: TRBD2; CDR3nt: TGCGCCAGCAGCCAAGGTGTGGGGGGGTGGGATGAGCAGTTCTTC; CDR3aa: CASSQGVGGWDEQFF
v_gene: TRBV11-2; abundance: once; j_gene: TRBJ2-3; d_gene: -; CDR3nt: TGTGCCAGCGGCTTTACGGGACCCACAGATACGCAGTATTTT; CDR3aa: CASGFTGPTDTQYF
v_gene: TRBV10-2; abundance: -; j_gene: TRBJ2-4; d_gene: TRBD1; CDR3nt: TGCGCCAGCCGGGACAGGGGGGTCGGGGAGCAGTACTTC; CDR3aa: CASRDRGVGEQYF
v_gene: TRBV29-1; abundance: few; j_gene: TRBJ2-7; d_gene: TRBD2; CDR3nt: TGCAGCGTGGGGGGGACTCTAGGCACCTACGAGCAGTACTTC; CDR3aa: CSVGGTLGTYEQYF
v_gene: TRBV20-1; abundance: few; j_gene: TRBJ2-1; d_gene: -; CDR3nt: TGCAGTGCTACGAAATATTTGGACTCAAGATCCTACAATGAGCAGTTCTTC; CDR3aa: CSATKYLDSRSYNEQFF
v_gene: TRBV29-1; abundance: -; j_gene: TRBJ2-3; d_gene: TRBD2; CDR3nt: TGCAGCGTTGGACTTCTAGCGGGAGAGGTGACAGATACGCAGTATTTT; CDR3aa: CSVGLLAGEVTDTQYF
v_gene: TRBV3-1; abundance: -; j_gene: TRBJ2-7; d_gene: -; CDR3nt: TGTGCCAGCAGCCCTGACGGGGACTCCTACAATGAGCAGTACTTC; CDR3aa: CASSPDGDSYNEQYF
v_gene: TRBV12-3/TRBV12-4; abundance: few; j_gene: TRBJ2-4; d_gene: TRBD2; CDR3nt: TGTGCCAGCAGTCCGCTTGGCGGGAGGGCCTTCAAAAACATTCAGTACTTC; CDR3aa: CASSPLGGRAFKNIQYF
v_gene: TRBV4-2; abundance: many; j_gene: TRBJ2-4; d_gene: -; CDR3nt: TGTGCCAGCAGCCAAGGGTGGCCGGAAGCTTTCATTCAGTACTTC; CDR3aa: CASSQGWPEAFIQYF
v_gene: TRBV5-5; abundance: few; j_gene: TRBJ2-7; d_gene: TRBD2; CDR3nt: TGTGCCAGCAGCTTTAGGAGCGGGAGTTACGAGCAGTACTTC; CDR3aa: CASSFRSGSYEQYF
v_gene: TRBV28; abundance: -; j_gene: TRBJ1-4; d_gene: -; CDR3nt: TGTGCCAGCAGTGCTACAGGTCAAACTAATGAAAAACTGTTTTTT; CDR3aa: CASSATGQTNEKLFF
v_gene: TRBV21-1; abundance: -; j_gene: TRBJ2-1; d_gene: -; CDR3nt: TGTGCCAGCAGCAAAGGAGTGGCTTTTCGAATCGACCACCCCCGTTACAATGAGCAGTTCTTC; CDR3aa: CASSKGVAFRIDHPRYNEQFF
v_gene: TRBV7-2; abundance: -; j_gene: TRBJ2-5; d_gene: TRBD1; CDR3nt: TGTGCCAGCAGCACTGGACAGGGTTTACAAGAGACCCAGTACTTC; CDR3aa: CASSTGQGLQETQYF
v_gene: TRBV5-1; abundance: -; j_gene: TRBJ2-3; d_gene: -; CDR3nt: TGCGCCAGCAGCCCGGGGACCTACCCAGATACGCAGTATTTT; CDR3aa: CASSPGTYPDTQYF
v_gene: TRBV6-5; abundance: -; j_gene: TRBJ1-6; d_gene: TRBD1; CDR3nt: TGTGCCAGCAGCCATAGACAGGGAGCAATCGATTCACCCCTCCACTTT; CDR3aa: CASSHRQGAIDSPLHF
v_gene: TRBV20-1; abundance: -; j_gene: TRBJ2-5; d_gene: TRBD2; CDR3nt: TGCAGTGCCCAAAGAGGTAGCGGGGGAGAGACCCAGTACTTC; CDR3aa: CSAQRGSGGETQYF
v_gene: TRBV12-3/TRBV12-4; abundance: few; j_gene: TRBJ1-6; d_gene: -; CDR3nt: TGTGCCAGCAGCACCGGGATAAAGGGAGGCCCAAATTCACCCCTCCACTTT; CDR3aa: CASSTGIKGGPNSPLHF
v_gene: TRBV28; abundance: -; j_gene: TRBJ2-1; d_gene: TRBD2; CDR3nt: TGTGCCAGCAGTTTCGTTCTGGGACTAGCGGGAAGGAGCTCCTACAATGAGCAGTTCTTC; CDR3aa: CASSFVLGLAGRSSYNEQFF
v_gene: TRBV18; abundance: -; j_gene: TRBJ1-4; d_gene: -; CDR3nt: TGTGCCAGCTCCCGGGGACAAGACCTCAATGAAAAACTGTTTTTT; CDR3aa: CASSRGQDLNEKLFF
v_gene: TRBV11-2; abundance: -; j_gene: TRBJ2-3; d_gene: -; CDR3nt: TGTGCCAGCAGCCCCAACGGATACACAGATACGCAGTATTTT; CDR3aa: CASSPNGYTDTQYF
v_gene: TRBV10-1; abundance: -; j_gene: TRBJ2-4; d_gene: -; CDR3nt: TGCGCCAGCAGTGACGGGGCCAAAAACATTCAGTACTTC; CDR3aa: CASSDGAKNIQYF
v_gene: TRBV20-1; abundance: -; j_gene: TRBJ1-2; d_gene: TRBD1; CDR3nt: TGCAGTGCTAGAATGGGGGACAGGGAGCGTCTAACCGATGGCTACACCTTC; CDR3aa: CSARMGDRERLTDGYTF
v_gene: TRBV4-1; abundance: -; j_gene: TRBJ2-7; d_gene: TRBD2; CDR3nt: TGCGCCAGCAGCCAAGTACGGCGCGTAACTAGCGGGAGTATCTACGAGCAGTACTTC; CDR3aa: CASSQVRRVTSGSIYEQYF
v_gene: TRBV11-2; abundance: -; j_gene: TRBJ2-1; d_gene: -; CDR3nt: TGTGCCAGCAGCTTGGGTGGATGGCGGGAGTTCTTC; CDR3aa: CASSLGGWREFF
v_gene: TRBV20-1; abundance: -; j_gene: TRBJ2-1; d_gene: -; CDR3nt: TGCAGTGCTAGACCACCTTCGGGGGAGAGGGGAGCAAACTACAATGAGCAGTTCTTC; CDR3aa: CSARPPSGERGANYNEQFF
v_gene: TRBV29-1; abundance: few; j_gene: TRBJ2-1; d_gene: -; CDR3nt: TGCAGCGTTGAAGACGGGAGAGAGGGCGATGAGCAGTTCTTC; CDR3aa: CSVEDGREGDEQFF
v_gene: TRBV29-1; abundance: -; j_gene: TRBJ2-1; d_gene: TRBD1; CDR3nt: TGCAGCCTCCGGGACAGGGGTGAGAATGAGCAGTTCTTC; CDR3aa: CSLRDRGENEQFF
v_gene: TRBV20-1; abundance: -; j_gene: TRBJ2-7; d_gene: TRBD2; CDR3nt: TGCAGTGTCACGACTAGCGTCACCTACGAGCAGTACTTC; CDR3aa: CSVTTSVTYEQYF
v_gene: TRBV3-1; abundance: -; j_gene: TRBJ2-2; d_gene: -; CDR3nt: TGTGCCAGCAGCCAATGGCGGGCGAACACCGGGGAGCTGTTTTTT; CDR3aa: CASSQWRANTGELFF
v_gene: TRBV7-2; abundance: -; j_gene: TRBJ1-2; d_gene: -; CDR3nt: TGTGCCAGCAGCCCCCGCGGACAATACAACTATGGCTACACCTTC; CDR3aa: CASSPRGQYNYGYTF
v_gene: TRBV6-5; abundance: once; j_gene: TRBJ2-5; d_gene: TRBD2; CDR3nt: TGTGCCAGCAGTTCCTTACTAGCGGGAGACAGGGAGCAGTACTTC; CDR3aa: CASSSLLAGDREQYF
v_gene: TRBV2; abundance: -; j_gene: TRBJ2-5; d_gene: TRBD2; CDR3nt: TGTGCCAGCACAAGCGGGAGGGCCTTTATCGTTGAGCAGTACTTC; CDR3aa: CASTSGRAFIVEQYF
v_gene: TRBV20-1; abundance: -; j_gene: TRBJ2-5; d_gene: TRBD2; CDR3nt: TGCAGTGCTAGCCCTAGCGGGAGGGCCGGGGAGACCCAGTACTTC; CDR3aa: CSASPSGRAGETQYF
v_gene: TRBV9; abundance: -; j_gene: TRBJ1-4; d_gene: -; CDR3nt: TGTGCCAGCAGCGCTAGGGGCTTGGCTAATGAAAAACTGTTTTTT; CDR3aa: CASSARGLANEKLFF
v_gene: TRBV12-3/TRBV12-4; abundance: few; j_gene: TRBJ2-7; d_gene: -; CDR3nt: TGTGCCAGCAGTTTTGGGGCGCCCGAGCAGTACTTC; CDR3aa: CASSFGAPEQYF
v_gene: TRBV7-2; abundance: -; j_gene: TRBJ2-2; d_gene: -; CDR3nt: TGTGCCAGCAGCTTTTCTAGCACCAAGTTCGCCGGGGAGCTGTTTTTT; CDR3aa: CASSFSSTKFAGELFF
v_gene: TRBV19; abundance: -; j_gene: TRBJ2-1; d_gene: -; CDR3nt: TGTGGCAGTACCAGCTTCAATGAGCAGTTCTTC; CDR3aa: CGSTSFNEQFF
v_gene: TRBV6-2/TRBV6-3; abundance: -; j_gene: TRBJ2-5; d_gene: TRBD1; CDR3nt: TGTGCCAGCAGGGACAGGGGGCCGGATGAGCAGTACTTC; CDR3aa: CASRDRGPDEQYF
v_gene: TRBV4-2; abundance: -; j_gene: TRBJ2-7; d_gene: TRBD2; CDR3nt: TGTGCCAGCAGCCAAGCGTCAGCGGGAGCAATTTACGAGCAGTACTTC; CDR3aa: CASSQASAGAIYEQYF
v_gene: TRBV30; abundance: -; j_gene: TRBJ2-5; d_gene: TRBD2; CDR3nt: TGTGCCTGGATGATTACACTAGCGGGAGGGGGGGAGCAGTACTTC; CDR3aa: CAWMITLAGGGEQYF
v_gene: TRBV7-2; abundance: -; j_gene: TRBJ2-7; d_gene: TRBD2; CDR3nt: TGTGCCAGCAGCTTATGGGGAACTAGCGGGAGTTACGAGCAGTACTTC; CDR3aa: CASSLWGTSGSYEQYF
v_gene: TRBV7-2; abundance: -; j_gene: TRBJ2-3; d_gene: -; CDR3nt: TGTGCCAGCAACCCACTAGGCTATTTGACAGATACGCAGTATTTT; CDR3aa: CASNPLGYLTDTQYF
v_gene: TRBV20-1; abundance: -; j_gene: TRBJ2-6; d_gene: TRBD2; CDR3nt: TGCAGTGCTAGACCCTCCGGGACTAGCGGGAGTAAGGGTGGGGCCAACGTCCTGACTTTC; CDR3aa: CSARPSGTSGSKGGANVLTF
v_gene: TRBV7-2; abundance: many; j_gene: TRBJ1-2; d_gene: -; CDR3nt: TGTGCCAGCAGCCCACAGAGTCTTGGCTACACCTTC; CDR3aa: CASSPQSLGYTF
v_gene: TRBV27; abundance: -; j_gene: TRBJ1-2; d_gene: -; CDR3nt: TGTGCCAGCAGTTTATCCGGGGTCGGCTTTGGCTACACCTTC; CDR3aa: CASSLSGVGFGYTF
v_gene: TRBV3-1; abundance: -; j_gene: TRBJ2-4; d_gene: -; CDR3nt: TGTGCCAGCAGCCAAGAGTGGGCAGGGCTAGCCAAAAACATTCAGTACTTC; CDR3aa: CASSQEWAGLAKNIQYF
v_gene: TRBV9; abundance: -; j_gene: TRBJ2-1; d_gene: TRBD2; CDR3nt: TGTGCCAGCAGCGTAGTTGTTAGCGGGAGTTTTTACAATGAGCAGTTCTTC; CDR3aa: CASSVVVSGSFYNEQFF